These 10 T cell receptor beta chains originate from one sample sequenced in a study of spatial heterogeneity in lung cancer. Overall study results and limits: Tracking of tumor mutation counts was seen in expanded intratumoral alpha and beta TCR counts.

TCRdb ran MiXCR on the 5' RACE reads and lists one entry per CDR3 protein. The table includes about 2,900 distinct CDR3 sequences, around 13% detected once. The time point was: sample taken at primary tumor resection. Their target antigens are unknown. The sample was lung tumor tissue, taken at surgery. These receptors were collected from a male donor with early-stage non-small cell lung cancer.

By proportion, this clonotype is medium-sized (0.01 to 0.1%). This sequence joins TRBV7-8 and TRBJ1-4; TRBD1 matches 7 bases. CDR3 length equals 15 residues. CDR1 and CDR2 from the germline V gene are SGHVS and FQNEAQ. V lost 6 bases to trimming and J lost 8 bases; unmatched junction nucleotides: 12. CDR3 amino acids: CASSQGRGLEEKLFF. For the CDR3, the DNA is TGTGCCAGCAGTCAGGGTAGGGGGCTCGAAGAAAAACTGTTTTTT.

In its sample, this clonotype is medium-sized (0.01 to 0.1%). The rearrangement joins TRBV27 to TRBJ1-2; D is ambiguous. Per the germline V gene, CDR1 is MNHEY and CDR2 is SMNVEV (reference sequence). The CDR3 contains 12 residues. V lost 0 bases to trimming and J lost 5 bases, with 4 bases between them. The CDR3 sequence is CASSLSGYGYTF. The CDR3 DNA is TGTGCCAGCAGTTTATCCGGGTATGGCTACACCTTC.

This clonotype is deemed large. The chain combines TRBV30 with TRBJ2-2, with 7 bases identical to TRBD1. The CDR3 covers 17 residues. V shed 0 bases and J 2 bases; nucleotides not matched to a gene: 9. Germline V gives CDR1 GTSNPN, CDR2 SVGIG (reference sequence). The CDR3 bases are TGTGCCTGGAGTGTACGAGGGGGACAGATAAACACCGGGGAGCTGTTTTTT. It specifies CAWSVRGGQINTGELFF.

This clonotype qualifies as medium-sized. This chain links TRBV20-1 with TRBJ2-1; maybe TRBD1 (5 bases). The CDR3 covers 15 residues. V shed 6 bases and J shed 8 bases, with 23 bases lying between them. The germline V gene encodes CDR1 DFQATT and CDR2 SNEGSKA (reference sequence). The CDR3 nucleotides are TGCAGTGCCTGGGGCCCAATCCAGGGAAGCGATGAGCAGTTCTTC. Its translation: CSAWGPIQGSDEQFF.

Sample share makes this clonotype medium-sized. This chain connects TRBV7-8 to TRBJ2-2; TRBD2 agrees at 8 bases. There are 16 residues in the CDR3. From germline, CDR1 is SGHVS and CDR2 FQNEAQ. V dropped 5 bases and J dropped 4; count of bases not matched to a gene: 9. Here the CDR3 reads CASSPQPGGITGELFF. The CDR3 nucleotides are TGTGCCAGCAGCCCACAACCGGGGGGGATCACCGGGGAGCTGTTTTTT.

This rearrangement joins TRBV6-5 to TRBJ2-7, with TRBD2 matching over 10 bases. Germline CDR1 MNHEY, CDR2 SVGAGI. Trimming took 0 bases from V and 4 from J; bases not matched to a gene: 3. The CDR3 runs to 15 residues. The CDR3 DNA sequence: TGTGCCAGCAGTTACTCGGCACTAGCGGGATACGAGCAGTACTTC. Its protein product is CASSYSALAGYEQYF.

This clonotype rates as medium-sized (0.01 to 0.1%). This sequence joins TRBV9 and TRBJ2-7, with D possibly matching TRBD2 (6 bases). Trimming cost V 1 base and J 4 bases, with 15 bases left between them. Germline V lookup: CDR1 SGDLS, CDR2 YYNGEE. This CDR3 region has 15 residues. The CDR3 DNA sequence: TGTGCCAGCAGCGTACTCCCAGGGCGGGGTTACGAGCAGTACTTC. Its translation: CASSVLPGRGYEQYF. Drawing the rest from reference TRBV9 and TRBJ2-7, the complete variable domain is DSGVTQTPKHLITATGQRVTLRCSPRSGDLSVYWYQQSLDQGLQFLIQYYNGEERAKGNILERFSAQQFPDLHSELNLSSLELGDSALYFCASSVLPGRGYEQYFGPGTRLTVT.

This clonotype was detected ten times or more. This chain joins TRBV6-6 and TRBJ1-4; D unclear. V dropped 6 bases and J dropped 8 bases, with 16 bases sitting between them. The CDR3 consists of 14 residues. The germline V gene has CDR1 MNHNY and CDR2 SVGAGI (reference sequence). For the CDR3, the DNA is TGTGCCAGCAGAACGGGCCAGGCACGGGAAAAACTGTTTTTT. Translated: CASRTGQAREKLFF.

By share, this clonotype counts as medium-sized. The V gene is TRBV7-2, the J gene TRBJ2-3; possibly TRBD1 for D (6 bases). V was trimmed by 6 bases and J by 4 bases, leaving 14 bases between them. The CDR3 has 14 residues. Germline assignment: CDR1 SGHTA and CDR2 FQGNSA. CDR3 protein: CASSQQGQADTQYF. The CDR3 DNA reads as TGTGCCAGCAGTCAACAGGGTCAGGCAGATACGCAGTATTTT.

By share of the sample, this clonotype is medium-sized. CDR3 region: CATRHLAAYNEQFF. CDR3 nucleotide sequence: TGTGCCACCCGACACCTAGCGGCCTACAATGAGCAGTTCTTC. The V gene is TRBV19, the J gene TRBJ2-1; 7 bases line up with TRBD2. This CDR3 contains 14 residues. The ends lost 10 bases at V and 2 bases at J; junction bases unmatched: 8. CDR1 is LNHDA, CDR2 SQIVND, per germline (reference sequence).